A selection of T cell receptor beta chains follows, all from one sample in a study of T cell repertoires in cytomegalovirus infection. These receptors have no identified antigens. TCRdb itself ran the reads through MiXCR, one entry per CDR3 protein. The data hold fewer than 1,000,000 distinct CDR3 sequences, with 30% to 40% observed a single time. This specimen was cultured CD8+ T cells from PBMCs, taken from culture after CMV antigen stimulation. The receptor set was obtained from a human donor in good health (CMV status not recorded). Some clones in this sample may be carry-over from other donors' samples. Both conserved end residues are part of each CDR3. A D gene is named only where the DNA matches it firmly. Clone size is shown for a subset of rows, as once, few, many or a class of expanded clone.

D gene: .; V gene: TRBV13; clone size: .; J gene: TRBJ1-2; CDR3 DNA: TGTGCCAGCAGCTCCCGTTTGGGCTACACCTTC; CDR3 protein: CASSSRLGYTF
D gene: TRBD1; V gene: TRBV12-3/TRBV12-4; clone size: .; J gene: TRBJ1-2; CDR3 DNA: TGTGCCAGCAGTCAACAGGGGGAAGTAGGCTACACCTTC; CDR3 protein: CASSQQGEVGYTF
D gene: .; V gene: TRBV5-5; clone size: few; J gene: TRBJ1-4; CDR3 DNA: TGTGCCAGCAGCTTGGAACGGCGGAATGAAAAACTGTTTTTT; CDR3 protein: CASSLERRNEKLFF
D gene: .; V gene: TRBV7-2; clone size: many; J gene: TRBJ2-6; CDR3 DNA: TGTGCCAGCAGCCTATCCGACAGTTTCTACTCTGGGGCCAACGTCCTGACTTTC; CDR3 protein: CASSLSDSFYSGANVLTF
D gene: .; V gene: TRBV27; clone size: few; J gene: TRBJ1-1; CDR3 DNA: TGTGCCATCCTCAGGGGTACTGAAGCTTTCTTT; CDR3 protein: CAILRGTEAFF
D gene: .; V gene: TRBV7-6; clone size: few; J gene: TRBJ1-2; CDR3 DNA: TGTGCCAGCAGCTTAGGACAGGAGAACAACTATGGCTACACCTTC; CDR3 protein: CASSLGQENNYGYTF
D gene: .; V gene: TRBV4-3; clone size: .; J gene: TRBJ1-5; CDR3 DNA: TGCGCCAGCAGCCAAGAGTTTTCAGCTAGCAATCAGCCCCAGCATTTT; CDR3 protein: CASSQEFSASNQPQHF
D gene: TRBD1; V gene: TRBV7-9; clone size: few; J gene: TRBJ1-2; CDR3 DNA: TGTGCCAGCAGCCTCGGGACAGGGGCTGGCGGCTACACCTTC; CDR3 protein: CASSLGTGAGGYTF
D gene: TRBD1; V gene: TRBV20-1; clone size: .; J gene: TRBJ1-2; CDR3 DNA: TGCAGTGCTAGGGAAAGCTGGGACAGGGAACGGGATGGCTACACCTTC; CDR3 protein: CSARESWDRERDGYTF
D gene: TRBD1; V gene: TRBV6-2/TRBV6-3; clone size: .; J gene: TRBJ1-2; CDR3 DNA: TGTGCCAGCAGTCCCGAACAGGGGTACTATGGCTACACCTTC; CDR3 protein: CASSPEQGYYGYTF
D gene: .; V gene: TRBV6-1; clone size: .; J gene: TRBJ1-2; CDR3 DNA: TGTGCCAGCAGTGAACGACGGAACTATGGCTACACCTTC; CDR3 protein: CASSERRNYGYTF
D gene: .; V gene: TRBV7-9; clone size: few; J gene: TRBJ2-3; CDR3 DNA: TGTGCCAGCAGCTACTTAGCGGTTTACACAGATACGCAGTATTTT; CDR3 protein: CASSYLAVYTDTQYF
D gene: .; V gene: TRBV12-3/TRBV12-4; clone size: .; J gene: TRBJ1-4; CDR3 DNA: TGTGTCAGCAGTTTAGCGCTAAGGACAGTCGCAACTAATGAAAAACTGTTTTTT; CDR3 protein: CVSSLALRTVATNEKLFF
D gene: TRBD1; V gene: TRBV5-4; clone size: .; J gene: TRBJ2-1; CDR3 DNA: TGTGCCAGCACCACGGACAGGGGGGACAATGAGCAGTTCTTC; CDR3 protein: CASTTDRGDNEQFF
D gene: TRBD2; V gene: TRBV6-2/TRBV6-3; clone size: few; J gene: TRBJ2-2; CDR3 DNA: TGTGCCAGCATCTATGACCGGACTAGCGGGGTGAACACCGGGGAGCTGTTTTTT; CDR3 protein: CASIYDRTSGVNTGELFF
D gene: TRBD1; V gene: TRBV27; clone size: few; J gene: TRBJ2-1; CDR3 DNA: TGTGCCAGCAGTGGGGGACAGGAGATCTACAATGAGCAGTTCTTC; CDR3 protein: CASSGGQEIYNEQFF
D gene: .; V gene: TRBV12-3/TRBV12-4; clone size: few; J gene: TRBJ2-1; CDR3 DNA: TGTGCCAGCAGCCCCATCGGTGTTTTAAGGGAGCAGTTCTTC; CDR3 protein: CASSPIGVLREQFF
D gene: .; V gene: TRBV6-1; clone size: few; J gene: TRBJ1-2; CDR3 DNA: TGTGCCAGCAGTGATGCCGGAAACTATGGCTACACCTTC; CDR3 protein: CASSDAGNYGYTF
D gene: .; V gene: TRBV2; clone size: .; J gene: TRBJ1-3; CDR3 DNA: TGTGCCAGCATTACAGGAAGGACTGGAAACACCATATATTTT; CDR3 protein: CASITGRTGNTIYF
D gene: .; V gene: TRBV6-2/TRBV6-3; clone size: few; J gene: TRBJ2-3; CDR3 DNA: TGTGCCAGCAGTTATCAGGGTATGGCAGATACGCAGTATTTT; CDR3 protein: CASSYQGMADTQYF
D gene: TRBD1; V gene: TRBV27; clone size: .; J gene: TRBJ1-2; CDR3 DNA: TGTGCCAGCACCCCGTGGCAGGGGGATTATGGCTACACCTTC; CDR3 protein: CASTPWQGDYGYTF
D gene: .; V gene: TRBV7-8; clone size: many; J gene: TRBJ1-5; CDR3 DNA: TGTGCCAGCAGCTTAGCGGGCCTTCGCAATCAGCCCCAGCATTTT; CDR3 protein: CASSLAGLRNQPQHF
D gene: TRBD2; V gene: TRBV7-6; clone size: many; J gene: TRBJ2-1; CDR3 DNA: TGTGCCAGCAGCTTAGTCACCAGCGGGGGCAACTACAATGAGCAGTTCTTC; CDR3 protein: CASSLVTSGGNYNEQFF
D gene: .; V gene: TRBV10-3; clone size: .; J gene: TRBJ2-3; CDR3 DNA: TGTGCCATCAGTGAAACCAGGGGTGGCGGCACAGATACGCAGTATTTT; CDR3 protein: CAISETRGGGTDTQYF
D gene: .; V gene: TRBV6-2/TRBV6-3; clone size: many; J gene: TRBJ2-3; CDR3 DNA: TGTGCATCACGAGTGGACAGCGGTATCACAGATACGCAGTATTTT; CDR3 protein: CASRVDSGITDTQYF
D gene: .; V gene: TRBV7-2; clone size: few; J gene: TRBJ1-4; CDR3 DNA: TGTGCCAGCAGCGTACGGACGTGGGATGAAAAACTGTTTTTT; CDR3 protein: CASSVRTWDEKLFF
D gene: TRBD1; V gene: TRBV7-9; clone size: .; J gene: TRBJ1-1; CDR3 DNA: TGTGCCAGCAGCACATACAGGGGGCATGGAATAGGTACTGAAGCTTTCTTT; CDR3 protein: CASSTYRGHGIGTEAFF
D gene: .; V gene: TRBV4-1; clone size: .; J gene: TRBJ1-6; CDR3 DNA: TGCGCCAGCAGCCAAGTTCCCGACAGGAGGACTTCCCGATTT; CDR3 protein: CASSQVPDRRTSRF